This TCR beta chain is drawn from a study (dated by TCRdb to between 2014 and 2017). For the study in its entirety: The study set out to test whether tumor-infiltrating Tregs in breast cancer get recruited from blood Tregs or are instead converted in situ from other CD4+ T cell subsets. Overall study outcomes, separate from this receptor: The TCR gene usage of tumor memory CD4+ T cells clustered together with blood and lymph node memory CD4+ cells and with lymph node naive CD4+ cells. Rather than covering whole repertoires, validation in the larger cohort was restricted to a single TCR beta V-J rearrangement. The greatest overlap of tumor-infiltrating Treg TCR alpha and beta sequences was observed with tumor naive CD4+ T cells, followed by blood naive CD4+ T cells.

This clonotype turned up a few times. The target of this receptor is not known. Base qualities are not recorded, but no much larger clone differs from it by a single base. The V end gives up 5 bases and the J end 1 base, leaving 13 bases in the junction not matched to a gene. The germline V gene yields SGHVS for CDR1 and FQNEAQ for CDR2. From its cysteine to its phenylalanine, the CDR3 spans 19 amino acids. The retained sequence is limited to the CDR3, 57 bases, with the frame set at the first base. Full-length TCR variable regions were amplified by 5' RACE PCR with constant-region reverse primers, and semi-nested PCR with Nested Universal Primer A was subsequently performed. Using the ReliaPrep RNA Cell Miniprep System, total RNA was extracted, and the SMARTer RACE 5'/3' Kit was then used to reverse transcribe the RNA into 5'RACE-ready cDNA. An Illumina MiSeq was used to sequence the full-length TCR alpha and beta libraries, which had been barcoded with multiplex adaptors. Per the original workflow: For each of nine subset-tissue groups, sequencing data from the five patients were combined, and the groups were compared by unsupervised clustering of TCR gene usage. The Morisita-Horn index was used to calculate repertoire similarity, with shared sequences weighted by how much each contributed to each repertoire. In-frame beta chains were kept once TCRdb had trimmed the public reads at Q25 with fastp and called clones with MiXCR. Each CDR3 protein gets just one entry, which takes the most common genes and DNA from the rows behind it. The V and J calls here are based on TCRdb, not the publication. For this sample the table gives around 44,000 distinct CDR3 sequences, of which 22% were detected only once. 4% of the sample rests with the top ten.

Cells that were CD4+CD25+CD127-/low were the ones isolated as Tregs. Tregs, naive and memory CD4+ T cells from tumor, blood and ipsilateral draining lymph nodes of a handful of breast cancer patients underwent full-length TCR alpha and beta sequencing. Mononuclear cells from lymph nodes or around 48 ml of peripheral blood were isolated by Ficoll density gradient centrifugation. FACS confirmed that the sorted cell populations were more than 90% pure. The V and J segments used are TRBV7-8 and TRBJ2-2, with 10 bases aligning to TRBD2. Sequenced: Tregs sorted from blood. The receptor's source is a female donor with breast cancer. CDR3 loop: CASSPRGAGTSENTGELFF. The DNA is TGTGCCAGCAGCCCCAGGGGGGCCGGGACTAGCGAGAACACCGGGGAGCTGTTTTTT.